The rows below give T cell receptor beta chains drawn from one sample of a study of T-cell reconstitution after alpha-beta-depleted transplantation in children. TCRdb re-called the PCR reads through MiXCR, storing one row per CDR3 protein. This repertoire shows about 980,000 distinct CDR3 sequences, roughly 29% found once; its top ten account for about 28%. The material sequenced was PBMCs, mostly from graft donor cells, taken 360 days after TCRalphabeta/CD19-depleted stem cell transplant. The receptors were sampled from a boy younger than two who had a stem cell transplant for SCID, so the T cells may come from the graft donor. Both conserved end residues are part of each CDR3. A D gene is named only where the DNA matches it firmly.

d_call: TRBD1
j_call: TRBJ2-7
v_call: TRBV27
cdr3_aa: CASRRPGQGSYEQYF

d_call: TRBD1
j_call: TRBJ2-6
v_call: TRBV6-7
cdr3_aa: CASSDRVLSGANVLTF

d_call: -
j_call: TRBJ2-1
v_call: TRBV7-2
cdr3_aa: CASTLRGGVREQFF

d_call: -
j_call: TRBJ2-2
v_call: TRBV2
cdr3_aa: CASSPGSRSGELFF

d_call: TRBD1
j_call: TRBJ1-2
v_call: TRBV6-5
cdr3_aa: CASRYSGQGARGYTF

d_call: TRBD1
j_call: TRBJ1-3
v_call: TRBV12-3/TRBV12-4
cdr3_aa: CAWPGTVNNDLGNTIYF

d_call: TRBD2
j_call: TRBJ2-1
v_call: TRBV2
cdr3_aa: CASGRLAAYNEQFF

d_call: -
j_call: TRBJ2-5
v_call: TRBV4-2
cdr3_aa: CASSQDLYGQETQYF

d_call: -
j_call: TRBJ1-5
v_call: TRBV6-4
cdr3_aa: CTICYWGRGLQRGNQPQHF

d_call: -
j_call: TRBJ2-7
v_call: TRBV7-9
cdr3_aa: CASTLGTLYYEQYF

d_call: -
j_call: TRBJ1-1
v_call: TRBV5-1
cdr3_aa: CASSSQGKDTEAFF

d_call: -
j_call: TRBJ2-3
v_call: TRBV7-2
cdr3_aa: CASSLAGTTSTDTQYF

d_call: TRBD2
j_call: TRBJ2-3
v_call: TRBV4-2
cdr3_aa: CASSPGLAEGVDTQYF

d_call: -
j_call: TRBJ1-2
v_call: TRBV5-6
cdr3_aa: CASSLKRGPYGYTF

d_call: -
j_call: TRBJ1-5
v_call: TRBV20-1
cdr3_aa: CSAQKTVNSNQPQHF

d_call: -
j_call: TRBJ2-4
v_call: TRBV5-1
cdr3_aa: CASSLGAPKTIQYF

d_call: -
j_call: TRBJ1-4
v_call: TRBV27
cdr3_aa: CASRRGLNPEKLFF

d_call: -
j_call: TRBJ1-2
v_call: TRBV28
cdr3_aa: CASRPQGKGSGYTF

d_call: -
j_call: TRBJ2-2
v_call: TRBV18
cdr3_aa: CASSPTQNTGELFF

d_call: TRBD1
j_call: TRBJ2-5
v_call: TRBV5-1
cdr3_aa: CASRATPPGTGGVETQYF

d_call: -
j_call: TRBJ2-3
v_call: TRBV3-1
cdr3_aa: CASSPQTKSSTDTQYF

d_call: -
j_call: TRBJ2-1
v_call: TRBV12-3/TRBV12-4
cdr3_aa: CASSLGQFQGQFF

d_call: -
j_call: TRBJ2-7
v_call: TRBV2
cdr3_aa: CATSGGYSYEQYF

d_call: TRBD1
j_call: TRBJ2-5
v_call: TRBV4-2
cdr3_aa: CASSQLGQGTWETQYF

d_call: TRBD1
j_call: TRBJ2-5
v_call: TRBV9
cdr3_aa: CASSVRPGQGGETQYF

d_call: -
j_call: TRBJ2-1
v_call: TRBV15
cdr3_aa: CATSRDLGGLLTYNEQFF

d_call: TRBD1
j_call: TRBJ2-7
v_call: TRBV13
cdr3_aa: CASSPGQGRGYEQYF

d_call: TRBD1
j_call: TRBJ2-7
v_call: TRBV28
cdr3_aa: CASSFPTGGAYEQYF

d_call: TRBD1
j_call: TRBJ2-2
v_call: TRBV7-9
cdr3_aa: CASSAQGYTGELFF